This T cell receptor beta chain is from a study of blood T cell repertoires in COVID-19. Study as a whole: The origin of the acute and convalescent COVID-19 samples was the United States, Italy and Spain. Sources were T cells, B-cell-depleted T cells, or PBMCs; the material itself was cDNA or gDNA.

Per germline, CDR1 LNHDA and CDR2 SQIVND (reference sequence). V lost 3 bases to trimming and J lost 0 bases, with 15 bases between them. This CDR3 spans 17 amino acids. The authors' processing: Estimates of nucleated cell counts were drawn from the amplification of reference gene primers. Only in-frame clones appear in the TCRdb table, and some are missing; sequencing was by immunoSEQ multiplex PCR. That table furnishes V, J and clone size, whereas the DNA furnished D and trimming. The profile covers 300,000 to 350,000 clones, with about 83% appearing a single time and 2.5% to 3.5% taken by the ten largest.

This TCR was sampled from a man between 25 and 39 years old with active or convalescent COVID-19. Sequenced material: peripheral blood. V is TRBV19 and J is TRBJ2-1; maybe TRBD2 (6 bases). CDR3 residues: CASSIPPGESSYNEQFF. For the CDR3, the DNA is TGTGCCAGTAGTATCCCCCCGGGGGAGAGCTCCTACAATGAGCAGTTCTTC.